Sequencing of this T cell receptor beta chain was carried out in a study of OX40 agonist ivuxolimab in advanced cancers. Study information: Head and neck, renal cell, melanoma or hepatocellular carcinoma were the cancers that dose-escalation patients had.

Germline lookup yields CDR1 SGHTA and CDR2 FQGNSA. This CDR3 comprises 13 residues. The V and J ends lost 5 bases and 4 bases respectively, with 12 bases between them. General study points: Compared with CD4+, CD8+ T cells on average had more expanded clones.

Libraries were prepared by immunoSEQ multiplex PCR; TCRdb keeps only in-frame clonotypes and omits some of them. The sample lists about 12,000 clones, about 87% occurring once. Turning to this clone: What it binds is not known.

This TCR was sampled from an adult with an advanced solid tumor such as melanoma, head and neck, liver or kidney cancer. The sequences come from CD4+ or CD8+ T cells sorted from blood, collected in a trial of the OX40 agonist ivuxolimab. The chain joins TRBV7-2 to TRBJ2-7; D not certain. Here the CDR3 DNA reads TGTGCCAGCAGCCCCTCCATTTCTTACGAGCAGTACTTC. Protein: CASSPSISYEQYF.